The entry below describes one TCR beta chain. Its antigen is undetermined. The data were taken from a study of cytomegalovirus exposure and HLA in healthy donors. Background on the study: The early release's HLA-typed donors yielded 78 million or so unique TCRs. General observations from the study: The study designated 150 to 200 TCR beta chains cytomegalovirus-associated. The likely explanation for a cluster of highly shared sequence variants was sequencing artifact.

The CDR3 totals 12 residues. V lost 3 bases and J lost 6, with 6 bases in between. Germline assignment: CDR1 KGHSH and CDR2 LQKENI. At the time of sampling, donors were nominally healthy, though unrecorded immune exposures were likely. PCR primers comprised 60 Vbeta and 13 Jbeta primers. Repertoires were generated with immunoSEQ multiplex PCR, while TCRdb's copy carries only in-frame clones and drops some. Counted here are about 160,000 clones, about 76% occurring once; the ten biggest clones make up roughly 2%. The J gene is TRBJ2-1, the V gene TRBV18; the D is unclear. The sample taken for sequencing was PBMCs. The TCR sequence derives from a female donor in good health and CMV-seronegative. CDR3 DNA: TGTGCCAGCTCACCCCCTTCCAATGAGCAGTTCTTC. Residues: CASSPPSNEQFF.